This is a list of T cell receptor beta chains from one sample in a study of human T cells and chemical hapten exposure. TCRdb analysed the RACE reads with MiXCR anew, one entry per CDR3 protein. Among over 55,000 distinct CDR3 sequences listed, 11% were seen once. The specimen comprised whole blood, sampled in connection with sensitization to the hapten diphenylcyclopropenone (DPC). The receptors stem from a woman aged 50 to 60 with alopecia areata. Some clones in this sample may be carry-over from other donors' samples. CDR3s include the opening cysteine and the closing phenylalanine or tryptophan. D genes are given only for firm matches. Clone size appears in some rows only: once, few, many, or a class for an expanded clone.

CDR3 DNA: TGTGCCAGCAGCTTCGATTTAGTCGCAGGCTACAATGAGCAGTTCTTC
CDR3 protein: CASSFDLVAGYNEQFF
D gene: .
J gene: TRBJ2-1
clone size: many
V gene: TRBV11-2
CDR3 length: 16

CDR3 DNA: TGTGCCAGCAGTTACTCGGGACTACGGAGCGGGAGGGCCGATGAGCAGTTCTTC
CDR3 protein: CASSYSGLRSGRADEQFF
D gene: TRBD2
J gene: TRBJ2-1
clone size: many
V gene: TRBV6-7
CDR3 length: 18

CDR3 DNA: TGTGCCAGCGGGGACGGGAGCACAGATACGCAGTATTTT
CDR3 protein: CASGDGSTDTQYF
D gene: .
J gene: TRBJ2-3
clone size: many
V gene: TRBV7-9
CDR3 length: 13

CDR3 DNA: TGTGCCTGTGGCGGTATAGATGAGCAGTTCTTC
CDR3 protein: CACGGIDEQFF
D gene: .
J gene: TRBJ2-1
clone size: many
V gene: TRBV12-3/TRBV12-4
CDR3 length: 11

CDR3 DNA: TGTGCCAGCAGTGGAGTCCCGACCCTCAACACCGGGGAGCTGTTTTTT
CDR3 protein: CASSGVPTLNTGELFF
D gene: .
J gene: TRBJ2-2
clone size: many
V gene: TRBV2
CDR3 length: 16

CDR3 DNA: TGCGCCAGCAGCTTGGGGACAGGGACCTCTAACTATGGCTACACCTTC
CDR3 protein: CASSLGTGTSNYGYTF
D gene: TRBD1
J gene: TRBJ1-2
clone size: .
V gene: TRBV5-1
CDR3 length: 16

CDR3 DNA: TGTGCCAGCTCACCACCCGGGACAGCCTACGAGCAGTACTTC
CDR3 protein: CASSPPGTAYEQYF
D gene: TRBD1
J gene: TRBJ2-7
clone size: many
V gene: TRBV18
CDR3 length: 14

CDR3 DNA: TGTGCCAGCTTACTGTCTGAGCAGTTCTTC
CDR3 protein: CASLLSEQFF
D gene: .
J gene: TRBJ2-1
clone size: many
V gene: TRBV12-3/TRBV12-4
CDR3 length: 10

CDR3 DNA: TGTGCCAGCAGCTGGACAGCTTTGAACACTGAAGCTTTCTTT
CDR3 protein: CASSWTALNTEAFF
D gene: .
J gene: TRBJ1-1
clone size: .
V gene: TRBV7-9
CDR3 length: 14

CDR3 DNA: TGCAGCGTTGAAGACCGACAGGGGGCTGACTACACCTTC
CDR3 protein: CSVEDRQGADYTF
D gene: TRBD1
J gene: TRBJ1-2
clone size: few
V gene: TRBV29-1
CDR3 length: 13

CDR3 DNA: TGCGCCAGCAGCTTGGGACACCTTGGCCTACGTGAAAAACTGTTTTTT
CDR3 protein: CASSLGHLGLREKLFF
D gene: .
J gene: TRBJ1-4
clone size: many
V gene: TRBV5-1
CDR3 length: 16

CDR3 DNA: TGTGCCAGCAGCCCGAGGACAGGGAGAACAGATACGCAGTATTTT
CDR3 protein: CASSPRTGRTDTQYF
D gene: TRBD1
J gene: TRBJ2-3
clone size: many
V gene: TRBV7-9
CDR3 length: 15

CDR3 DNA: TGTGCCAGCAGTGACTCGACTCCAGCGGGGGGGCGGATCGGGGAGCTGTTTTTT
CDR3 protein: CASSDSTPAGGRIGELFF
D gene: TRBD2
J gene: TRBJ2-2
clone size: many
V gene: TRBV6-6
CDR3 length: 18

CDR3 DNA: TGTGCCAGCAGCGTCGGACAGGGGGACTTCACCGGGGAGCTGTTTTTT
CDR3 protein: CASSVGQGDFTGELFF
D gene: TRBD1
J gene: TRBJ2-2
clone size: few
V gene: TRBV9
CDR3 length: 16

CDR3 DNA: TGTGCCAGCAGCTGGGTACCCGGGACAGTTTCCCCCGCGCCTAACTATGGCTACACCTTC
CDR3 protein: CASSWVPGTVSPAPNYGYTF
D gene: TRBD1
J gene: TRBJ1-2
clone size: .
V gene: TRBV28
CDR3 length: 20